This T cell receptor beta chain was sequenced in a study of blood T cell repertoires in COVID-19. Sequenced by immunoSEQ multiplex PCR; TCRdb stores in-frame clones only, minus some. The table records about 240,000 clones, around four fifths of them present only once. The CDR3 is 16 amino acids. Germline V CDR1 and CDR2: SGHKS, YYEKEE (reference sequence). V gave up 4 bases and J gave up 1 base; unmatched junction bases: 10. This clone has a handful of counts. Sequencing was done on a sample of peripheral blood. This TCR was sampled from a woman of 80 years or more with COVID-19, enrolled during active disease. The genes are TRBV5-5 and TRBJ1-2; TRBD1 matches 7 bases. This CDR3 is CASSANRDSLNYGYTF. In DNA, the CDR3 is TGTGCCAGCAGCGCGAACCGGGACAGCCTTAACTATGGCTACACCTTC.